This T cell receptor (beta chain) was obtained from a study of blood T cells in healthy people across ages. V lost 5 bases, J lost 3 bases, and 16 bases lay in between. Per germline, CDR1 MNHEY and CDR2 SVGAGI. This CDR3 comprises 16 residues. Samples had at least 6.5 million PBMCs isolated from them. Every sample gave at least 5.5 micrograms of total RNA when it was extracted. Primed by a sample-barcoded 5' primer and a J-beta primer mix, a second PCR proceeded for about 6 to 12 cycles. TCRdb passed the 5' RACE reads through MiXCR, listing each CDR3 protein once. This sample has around 990,000 distinct CDR3 sequences, with approximately 26% found just once. This clonotype turned up a few times. Another study also made use of these data, one on T cells of mothers and their children. This second study notes: Per 15 ul, 1.5 ug of RNA was used, with all extracted RNA going into cDNA synthesis. It was through the M1S primer of the second PCR that sample barcodes and 2-4 random nucleotides were added.

The sequence came from a girl aged 2 to 10 in good health. The sample comprised blood. The chain has TRBV6-5 and TRBJ1-4; tentative D call: TRBD1 (5 bases). The chain's CDR3 is CASSTTEGRSNEKLFF. CDR3 DNA sequence: TGTGCCAGCAGTACAACCGAGGGGCGGTCTAATGAAAAACTGTTTTTT.